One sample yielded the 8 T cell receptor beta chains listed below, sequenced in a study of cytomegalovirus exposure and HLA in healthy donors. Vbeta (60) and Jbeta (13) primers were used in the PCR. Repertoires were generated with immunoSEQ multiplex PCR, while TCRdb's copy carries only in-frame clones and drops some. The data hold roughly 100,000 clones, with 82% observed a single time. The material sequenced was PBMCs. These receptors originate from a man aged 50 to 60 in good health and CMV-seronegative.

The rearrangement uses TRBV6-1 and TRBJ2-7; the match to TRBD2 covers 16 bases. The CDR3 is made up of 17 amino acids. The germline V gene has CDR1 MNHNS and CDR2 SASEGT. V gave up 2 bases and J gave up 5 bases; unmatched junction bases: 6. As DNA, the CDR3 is TGTGCCAGCAGTGAATATGGGACTAGCGGGGGGGGCGACGAGCAGTACTTC. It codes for CASSEYGTSGGGDEQYF.

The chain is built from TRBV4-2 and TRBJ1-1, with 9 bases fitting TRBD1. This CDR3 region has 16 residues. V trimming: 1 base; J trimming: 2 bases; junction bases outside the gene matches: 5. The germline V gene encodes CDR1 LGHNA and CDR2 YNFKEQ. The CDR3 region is CASSQGRQGVNTEAFF. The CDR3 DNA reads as TGTGCCAGCAGCCAAGGAAGACAGGGGGTCAACACTGAAGCTTTCTTT.

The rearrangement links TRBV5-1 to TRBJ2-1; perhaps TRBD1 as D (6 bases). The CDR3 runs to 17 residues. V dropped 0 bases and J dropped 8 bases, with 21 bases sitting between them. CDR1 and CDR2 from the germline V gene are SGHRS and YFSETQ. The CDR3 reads CASSLAGQIELGDEQFF. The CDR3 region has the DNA TGCGCCAGCAGCTTGGCTGGACAGATCGAACTGGGGGATGAGCAGTTCTTC.

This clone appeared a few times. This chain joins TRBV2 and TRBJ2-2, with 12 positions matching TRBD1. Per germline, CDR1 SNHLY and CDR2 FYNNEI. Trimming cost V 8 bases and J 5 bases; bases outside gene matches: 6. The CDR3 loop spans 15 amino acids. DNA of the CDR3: TGTGCCAGCGGGGGACAGGGGGCCGGTACCGGGGAGCTGTTTTTT. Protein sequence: CASGGQGAGTGELFF.

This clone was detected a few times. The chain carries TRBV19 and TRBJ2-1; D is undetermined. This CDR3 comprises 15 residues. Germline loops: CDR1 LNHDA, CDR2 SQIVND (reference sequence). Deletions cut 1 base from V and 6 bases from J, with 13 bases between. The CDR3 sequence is CASSIGQATGNEQFF. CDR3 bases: TGTGCCAGTAGTATAGGCCAGGCTACCGGCAATGAGCAGTTCTTC.

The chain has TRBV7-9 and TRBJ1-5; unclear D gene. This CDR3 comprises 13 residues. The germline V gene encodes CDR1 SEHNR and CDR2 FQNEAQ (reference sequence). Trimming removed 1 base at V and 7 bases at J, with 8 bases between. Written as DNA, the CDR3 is TGTGCCAGCAGCTTAGAAATTCTGCAGCCCCAGCATTTT. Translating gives CASSLEILQPQHF.

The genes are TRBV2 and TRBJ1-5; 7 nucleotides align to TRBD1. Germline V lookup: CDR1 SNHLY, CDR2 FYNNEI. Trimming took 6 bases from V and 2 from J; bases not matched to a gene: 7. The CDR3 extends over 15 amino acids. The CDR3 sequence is CASRVDRAGNQPQHF. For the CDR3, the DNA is TGTGCCAGCAGAGTTGACAGGGCTGGCAATCAGCCCCAGCATTTT.

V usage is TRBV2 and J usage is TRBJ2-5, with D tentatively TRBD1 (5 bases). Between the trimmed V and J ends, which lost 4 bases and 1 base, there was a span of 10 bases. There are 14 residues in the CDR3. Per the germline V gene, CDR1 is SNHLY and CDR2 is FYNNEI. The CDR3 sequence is CASSANRGQETQYF. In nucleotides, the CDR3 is TGTGCCAGCAGTGCCAATAGGGGCCAAGAGACCCAGTACTTC.